The present T cell receptor beta chain was sequenced within a study of cytomegalovirus exposure and HLA in healthy donors. Points from the study as a whole: Previously analyzed data showed that most TCR beta V segments were productive at a frequency of about 90% or about 30%. According to a later analysis, most TCR beta chains associated with CMV appeared HLA-restricted.

As concerns this clone: Its cognate antigen is unknown.

The CDR3 contains 13 residues. CDR1 and CDR2 (germline): LGHNT, FRNRAP. Use of 60 Vbeta and 13 Jbeta primers characterized the PCR. Some clones are missing from TCRdb's copy, which holds only in-frame ones; the method was immunoSEQ multiplex PCR. The profile shows approximately 150,000 clones, approximately 80% of them singletons. The sequence derives from a man between 25 and 39 years old in good health and CMV-seropositive. The chain employs TRBV12-5 and TRBJ2-5, with TRBD1 identical over 8 bases. The J call is doubtful: the DNA matches TRBJ2-7 better. Sequencing input: PBMCs. The CDR3 bases are TGTGCTAGTGGTTGGGACAGGATATACGAGCAGTACTTC. Protein: CASGWDRIYEQYF.